This paragraph covers one T cell receptor (beta chain) sequence. This clone came up a few times. Its recognized antigen is unknown. No base quality values were provided; no much bigger clone lies one nucleotide off. The data belong to a study of blood T cell repertoires in COVID-19 (dated by TCRdb to the early 2020s). About the study as a whole: Samples covering the acute and convalescent phases of COVID-19 were provided by collaborators in the United States, Italy and Spain. Samples were obtained from the ongoing ImmuneRACE study (first 160 participants) and from 1,000 to 1,500 subjects provided by 6 global collaborators. Sample metadata almost always included a de-identified subject ID, COVID-19 status, age in years and sex. The prospective study material was composed of cDNA or gDNA derived from T cells, B-cell-depleted T cells, or PBMCs. Where HLA class I and class II types were available, the types were taken from metadata supplied by the sample provider, not from assay-based typing. A freely available public database, intended as a resource for researchers studying the immune response to SARS-CoV-2, is where the repertoires were released. The dataset comprised deeply sampled blood TCRbeta repertoires from subjects exposed to, actively infected with, or recovered from COVID-19. On the study overall, not on this receptor specifically: How much clinical and demographic metadata was included differed by source and by participant, and the metadata was provided uncurated.

TCRbeta CDR3 regions were amplified from genomic DNA by means of the immunoSEQ Assay, a bias-controlled multiplex PCR. For the original study's pipeline: Nucleated cell counts per sample were estimated from amplification of reference gene primers within the assay. Sequence reads were collapsed and filtered to measure the absolute abundance of every unique TCRbeta CDR3 rearrangement. Productive Simpson clonality was computed per sample as the square root of Simpson's diversity index over productive rearrangements. TCRdb took this table from immuneACCESS and kept in-frame rearrangements with V and J called. Such tables lack part of the clones; where checked against another copy, unresolved V genes explain under half of the gap, and the rest is unexplained. V and J calls plus clone size are reproduced from that table; the DNA served to infer D and trimming. This sample lists about 48,000 clones; roughly 77% were detected once. The ten largest account for about 20% of the sample.

Reading from cysteine to phenylalanine, the CDR3 counts 13 amino acids. The kept DNA is CDR3 alone, 39 bases in frame from the first base. CDR1 and CDR2 are read off the germline V gene as SNHLY and FYNNEI. Trimming leaves V shorter by 8 bases and J shorter by 9 bases, with the junction holding 7 bases beyond the gene matches. Each collaborating institution followed its own protocols to collect whole blood in K2EDTA tubes. For TCRbeta analysis, collaborator samples were shipped as frozen whole blood, as isolated PBMCs, or as DNA extracted from either sample type. The source is a human donor with active or convalescent COVID-19. The donor label of this sample is uncertain. The sequence links TRBV2 to TRBJ1-6, with 7 bases in between that match TRBD1. The sample taken for sequencing was peripheral blood. The CDR3 sequence is CASGPEGASPLHF. The DNA sequence reads TGTGCCAGCGGCCCGGAGGGGGCTTCACCCCTCCACTTT.